Sequencing of this T cell receptor beta chain was carried out in a study of graft-versus-host responses after intestinal transplantation. Study details: As for transplant type, recipients had multivisceral, liver-intestinal, or isolated intestinal grafts.

Some clones are missing from TCRdb's copy, which holds only in-frame ones; the method was immunoSEQ multiplex PCR. The sample lists over 100,000 clones; just over 90% were seen once. A remark on this clone: What it binds is not known.

The V gene end was trimmed by 10 bases and the J gene end by 0 bases; junction bases not matched to a gene: 12. The CDR3 covers 15 residues. The V gene's germline CDR1 is MNHNS and CDR2 SASEGT. The chain recombines TRBV6-1 with TRBJ2-7, with 7 bases aligning to TRBD1. This TCR derives from a human donor who was the organ donor for an intestinal transplant. This sample comprised unstimulated CD4+ T cells sorted from spleen or lymph node cells, obtained before transplant. This CDR3 is CATRVRGQVSYEQYF. CDR3 coding DNA: TGTGCCACCAGGGTCCGAGGACAGGTCTCCTACGAGCAGTACTTC.